Below, one T cell receptor beta chain is given with its context. The cohort comprised adults aged roughly 18 to 95 years residing in approximately 22 US areas. The data stem from a study of blood T cell repertoires in COVID-19. Background on the study: Sites across the United States, Italy and Spain contributed samples from acute and convalescent COVID-19. PBMCs, B-cell-depleted T cells, or T cells were the source of the cDNA or gDNA that made up the material.

The CDR3 contains 12 residues. Trimming stripped 1 base from V and 2 bases from J, with 4 bases between. Germline values: CDR1 SGHDT, CDR2 YYEEEE. The table came from immunoSEQ multiplex PCR; TCRdb's copy has only in-frame clones and leaves some out. The repertoire holds roughly 260,000 clones, with about 90% as singletons. The sample taken for sequencing was PBMCs or T cells enriched from blood (not recorded which). The V gene is TRBV5-6, the J gene TRBJ2-7; D call uncertain. The sequence derives from a human donor in a cohort exposed to, infected with or recovered from COVID-19 (not recorded which). The donor label of this sample is uncertain. CDR3 in amino acids: CASSLWPYEQYF. As DNA, the CDR3 is TGTGCCAGCAGCTTGTGGCCCTACGAGCAGTACTTC.